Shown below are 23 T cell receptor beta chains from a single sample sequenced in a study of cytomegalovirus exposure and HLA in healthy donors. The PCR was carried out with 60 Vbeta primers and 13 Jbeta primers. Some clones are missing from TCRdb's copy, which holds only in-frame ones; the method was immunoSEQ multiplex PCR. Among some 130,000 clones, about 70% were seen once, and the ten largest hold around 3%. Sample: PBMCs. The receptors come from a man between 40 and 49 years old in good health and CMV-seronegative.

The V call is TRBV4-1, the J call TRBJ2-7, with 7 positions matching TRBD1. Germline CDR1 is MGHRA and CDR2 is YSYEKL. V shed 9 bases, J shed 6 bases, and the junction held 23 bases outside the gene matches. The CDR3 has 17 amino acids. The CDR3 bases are TGCGCCAGGAATGGACTCATAGGGGGCGCGGTCTTTACCGAGCAGTACTTC. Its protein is CARNGLIGGAVFTEQYF.

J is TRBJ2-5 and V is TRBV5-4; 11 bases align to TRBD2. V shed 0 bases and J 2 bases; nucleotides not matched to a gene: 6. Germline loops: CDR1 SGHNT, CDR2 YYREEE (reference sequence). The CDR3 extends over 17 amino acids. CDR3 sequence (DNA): TGTGCCAGCAGCTTGGCCGGGGTAGCGGGAGGGCAAGAGACCCAGTACTTC. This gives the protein CASSLAGVAGGQETQYF.

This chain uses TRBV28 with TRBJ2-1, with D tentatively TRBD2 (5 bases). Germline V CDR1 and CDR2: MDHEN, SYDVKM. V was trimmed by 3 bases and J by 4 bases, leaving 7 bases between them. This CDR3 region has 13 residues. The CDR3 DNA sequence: TGTGCCAGCAGTTTTCCGGGGTACAATGAGCAGTTCTTC. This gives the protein CASSFPGYNEQFF.

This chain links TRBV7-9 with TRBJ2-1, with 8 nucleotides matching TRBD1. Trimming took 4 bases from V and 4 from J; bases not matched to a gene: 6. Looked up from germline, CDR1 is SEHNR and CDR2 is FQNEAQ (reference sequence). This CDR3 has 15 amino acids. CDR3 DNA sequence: TGTGCCAGCAGCTACGGGACAGGACCTTACAATGAGCAGTTCTTC. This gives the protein CASSYGTGPYNEQFF.

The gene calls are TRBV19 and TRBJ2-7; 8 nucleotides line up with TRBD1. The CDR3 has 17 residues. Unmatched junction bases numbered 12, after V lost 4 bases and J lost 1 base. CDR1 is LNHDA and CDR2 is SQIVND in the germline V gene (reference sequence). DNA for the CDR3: TGTGCCAGTAGTAAGTTTCTCGGGACAGGAGTTTCCTACGAGCAGTACTTC. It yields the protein CASSKFLGTGVSYEQYF.

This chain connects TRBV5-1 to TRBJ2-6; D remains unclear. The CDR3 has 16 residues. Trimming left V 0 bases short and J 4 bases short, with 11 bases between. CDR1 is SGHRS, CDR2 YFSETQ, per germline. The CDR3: CASSLAPGAGANVLTF. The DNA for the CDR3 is TGCGCCAGCAGCTTGGCGCCAGGTGCCGGGGCCAACGTCCTGACTTTC.

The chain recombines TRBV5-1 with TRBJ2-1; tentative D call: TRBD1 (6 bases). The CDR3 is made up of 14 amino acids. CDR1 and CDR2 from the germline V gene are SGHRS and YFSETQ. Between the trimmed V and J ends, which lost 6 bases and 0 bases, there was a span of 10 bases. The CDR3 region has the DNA TGCGCCAGCACCACAGGGACCTCCTACAATGAGCAGTTCTTC. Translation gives CASTTGTSYNEQFF. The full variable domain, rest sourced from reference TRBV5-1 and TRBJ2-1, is KAGVTQTPRYLIKTRGQQVTLSCSPISGHRSVSWYQQTPGQGLQFLFEYFSETQRNKGNFPGRFSGRQFSNSRSEMNVSTLELGDSALYLCASTTGTSYNEQFFGPGTRLTVL.

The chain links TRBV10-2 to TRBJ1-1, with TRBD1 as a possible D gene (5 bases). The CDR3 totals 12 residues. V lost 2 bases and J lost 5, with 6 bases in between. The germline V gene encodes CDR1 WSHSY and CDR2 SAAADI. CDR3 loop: CASSERGTEAFF. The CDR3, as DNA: TGCGCCAGCAGTGAGAGGGGTACTGAAGCTTTCTTT.

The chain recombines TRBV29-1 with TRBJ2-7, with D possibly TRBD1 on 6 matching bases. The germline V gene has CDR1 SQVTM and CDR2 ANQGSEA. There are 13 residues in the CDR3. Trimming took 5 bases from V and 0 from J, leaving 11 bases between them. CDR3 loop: CSVRDTSSYEQYF. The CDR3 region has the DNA TGCAGCGTTCGGGACACTAGCTCCTACGAGCAGTACTTC.

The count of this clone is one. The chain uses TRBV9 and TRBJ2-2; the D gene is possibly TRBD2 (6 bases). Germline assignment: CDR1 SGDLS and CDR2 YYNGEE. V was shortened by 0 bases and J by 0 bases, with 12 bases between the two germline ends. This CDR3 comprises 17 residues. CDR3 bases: TGTGCCAGCAGCGTAGGGATCCTAGCGCCGAACACCGGGGAGCTGTTTTTT. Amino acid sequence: CASSVGILAPNTGELFF.

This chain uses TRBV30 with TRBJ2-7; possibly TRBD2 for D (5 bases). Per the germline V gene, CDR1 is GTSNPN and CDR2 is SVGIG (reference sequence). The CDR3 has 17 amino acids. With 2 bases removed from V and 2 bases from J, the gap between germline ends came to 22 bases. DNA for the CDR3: TGTGCCTGGAGTCCGCCCCCCAGGCTAGCAGTAACCTACGAGCAGTACTTC. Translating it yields CAWSPPPRLAVTYEQYF.

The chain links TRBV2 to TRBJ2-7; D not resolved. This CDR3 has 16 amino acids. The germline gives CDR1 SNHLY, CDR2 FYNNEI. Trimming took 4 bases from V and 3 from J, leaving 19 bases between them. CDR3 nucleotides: TGTGCCAGCAGTGTAGATTGGGTACAGTCCAACTACGAGCAGTACTTC. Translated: CASSVDWVQSNYEQYF.

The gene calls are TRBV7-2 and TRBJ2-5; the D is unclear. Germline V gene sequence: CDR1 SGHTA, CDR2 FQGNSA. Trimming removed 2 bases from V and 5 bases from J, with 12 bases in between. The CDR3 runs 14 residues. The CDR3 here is CASSLFHSGETQYF. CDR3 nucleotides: TGTGCCAGCAGCTTATTTCACAGTGGTGAGACCCAGTACTTC.

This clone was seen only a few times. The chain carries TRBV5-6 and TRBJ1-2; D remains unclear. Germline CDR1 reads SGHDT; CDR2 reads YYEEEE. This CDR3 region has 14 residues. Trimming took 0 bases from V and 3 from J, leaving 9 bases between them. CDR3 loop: CASSLGAWDYGYTF. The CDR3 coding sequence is TGTGCCAGCAGCTTGGGGGCCTGGGACTATGGCTACACCTTC.

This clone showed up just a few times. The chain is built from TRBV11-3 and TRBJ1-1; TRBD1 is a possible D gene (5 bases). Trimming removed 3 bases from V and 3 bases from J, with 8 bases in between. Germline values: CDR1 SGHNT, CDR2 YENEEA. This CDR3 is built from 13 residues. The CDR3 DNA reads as TGTGCCAGCAGCTTCCAGGGCGACACTGAAGCTTTCTTT. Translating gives CASSFQGDTEAFF.

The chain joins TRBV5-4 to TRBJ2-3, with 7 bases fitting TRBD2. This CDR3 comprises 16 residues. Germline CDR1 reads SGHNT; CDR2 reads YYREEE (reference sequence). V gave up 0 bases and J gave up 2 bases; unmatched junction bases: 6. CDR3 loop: CASSLVVGGHTDTQYF. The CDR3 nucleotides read TGTGCCAGCAGCTTGGTGGTGGGAGGGCACACAGATACGCAGTATTTT.

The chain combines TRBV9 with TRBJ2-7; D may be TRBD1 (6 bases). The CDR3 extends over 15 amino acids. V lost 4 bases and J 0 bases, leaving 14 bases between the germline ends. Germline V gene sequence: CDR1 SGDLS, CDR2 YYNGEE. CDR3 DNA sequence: TGTGCCAGCAGCCATCGGGGACAACTCTCCTACGAGCAGTACTTC. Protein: CASSHRGQLSYEQYF. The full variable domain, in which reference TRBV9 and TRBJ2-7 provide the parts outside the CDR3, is DSGVTQTPKHLITATGQRVTLRCSPRSGDLSVYWYQQSLDQGLQFLIQYYNGEERAKGNILERFSAQQFPDLHSELNLSSLELGDSALYFCASSHRGQLSYEQYFGPGTRLTVT.

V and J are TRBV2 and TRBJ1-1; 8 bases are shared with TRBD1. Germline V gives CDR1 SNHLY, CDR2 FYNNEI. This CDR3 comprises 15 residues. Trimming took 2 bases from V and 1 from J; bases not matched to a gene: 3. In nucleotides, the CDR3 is TGTGCCAGCAGTGAACCGGACAGGGCGAACACTGAAGCTTTCTTT. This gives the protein CASSEPDRANTEAFF. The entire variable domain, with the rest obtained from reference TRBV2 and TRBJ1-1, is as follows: EPEVTQTPSHQVTQMGQEVILRCVPISNHLYFYWYRQILGQKVEFLVSFYNNEISEKSEIFDDQFSVERPDGSNFTLKIRSTKLEDSAMYFCASSEPDRANTEAFFGQGTRLTVV.

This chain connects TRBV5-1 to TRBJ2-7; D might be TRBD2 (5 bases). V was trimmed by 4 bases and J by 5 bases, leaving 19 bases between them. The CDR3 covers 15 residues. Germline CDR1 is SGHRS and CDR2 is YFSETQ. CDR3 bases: TGCGCCAGCAGCCTCGGAGTGGCGGGCGTTGACGAGCAGTACTTC. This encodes CASSLGVAGVDEQYF.

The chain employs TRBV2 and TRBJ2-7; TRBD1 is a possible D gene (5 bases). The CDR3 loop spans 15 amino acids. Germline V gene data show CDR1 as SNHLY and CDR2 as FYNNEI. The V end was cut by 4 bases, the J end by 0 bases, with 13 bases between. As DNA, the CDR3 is TGTGCCAGCAGTGGACAAGACAGTCTCTCCTACGAGCAGTACTTC. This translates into CASSGQDSLSYEQYF. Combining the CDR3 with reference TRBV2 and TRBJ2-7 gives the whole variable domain EPEVTQTPSHQVTQMGQEVILRCVPISNHLYFYWYRQILGQKVEFLVSFYNNEISEKSEIFDDQFSVERPDGSNFTLKIRSTKLEDSAMYFCASSGQDSLSYEQYFGPGTRLTVT.

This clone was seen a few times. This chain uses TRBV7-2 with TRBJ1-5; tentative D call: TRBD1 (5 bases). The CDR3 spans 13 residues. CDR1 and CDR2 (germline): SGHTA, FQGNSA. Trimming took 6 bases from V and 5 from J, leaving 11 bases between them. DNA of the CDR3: TGTGCCAGCAGTAATTGGGGCGATCAGCCCCAGCATTTT. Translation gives CASSNWGDQPQHF.

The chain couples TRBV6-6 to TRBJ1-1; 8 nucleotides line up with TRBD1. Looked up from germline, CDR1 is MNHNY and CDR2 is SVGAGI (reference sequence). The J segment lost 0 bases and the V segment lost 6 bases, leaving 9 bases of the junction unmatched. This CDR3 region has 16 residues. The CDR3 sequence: CASSPHGQGMNTEAFF. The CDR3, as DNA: TGTGCCAGCAGCCCACATGGACAGGGAATGAACACTGAAGCTTTCTTT.

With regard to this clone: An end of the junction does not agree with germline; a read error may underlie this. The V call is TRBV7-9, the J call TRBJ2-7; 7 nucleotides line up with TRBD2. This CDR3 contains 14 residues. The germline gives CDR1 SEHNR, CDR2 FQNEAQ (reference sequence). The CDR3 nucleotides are TGTGCCAGCAACTTAATATTGGGGGGGGGCGAGCAGTACTTC. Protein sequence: CASNLILGGGEQYF.